The 23 T cell receptor beta chains below all came from one sample that was sequenced in a study of T cells in Graves' hyperthyroidism and ophthalmopathy. Template material for amplifying TCR beta CDR3 regions consisted of RNA transcripts. A set of HTBI primers served as the primers for a first-round RT-PCR of the TCR CDR3. TCRdb re-analysed the multiplex PCR reads in MiXCR, keeping a single row per CDR3 protein. The sample holds approximately 630,000 distinct CDR3 sequences; about a sixth are singletons and the top ten take around 4%. The sample taken for sequencing was blood. Receptors originate from a woman aged 25 to 39 with Graves' hyperthyroidism.

This chain joins TRBV3-1 and TRBJ1-6; D uncertain. Germline CDR1 and CDR2: LGHDT and YNNKEL (reference sequence). CDR3 length: 18 residues. Trimming removed 0 bases from V and 4 bases from J, with 16 bases in between. CDR3 bases: TGTGCCAGCAGCCAAGAAAGACGTCGGGAGCCTTATAATTCACCCCTCCACTTT. Residues: CASSQERRREPYNSPLHF.

The chain employs TRBV5-1 and TRBJ2-3; TRBD2 is a possible D gene (6 bases). The germline V and J ends were trimmed by 0 bases and 1 base, with 9 bases remaining between them. The V gene's germline CDR1 is SGHRS and CDR2 YFSETQ. This CDR3 spans 15 amino acids. CDR3 sequence: CASSLGLEGTDTQYF. Here the CDR3 DNA reads TGCGCCAGCAGCTTGGGACTAGAGGGCACAGATACGCAGTATTTT.

This sequence joins TRBV11-3 and TRBJ2-5, with 15 positions matching TRBD2. The CDR3 length is 17 residues. V lost 3 bases and J lost 3; bases outside the gene matches: 5. In germline, CDR1 is SGHNT, CDR2 YENEEA. CDR3 in amino acids: CASSLGLAGGREETQYF. The DNA for the CDR3 is TGTGCCAGCAGCTTGGGACTAGCGGGAGGCCGAGAAGAGACCCAGTACTTC.

This clonotype was observed many times. The rearrangement uses TRBV7-2 and TRBJ1-6, with D uncertain. This CDR3 region has 16 residues. Germline loops: CDR1 SGHTA, CDR2 FQGNSA. Trimming cost V 1 base and J 7 bases, with 14 bases left between them. The CDR3 loop is CASSLEATLPNSPLHF. Here the CDR3 DNA reads TGTGCCAGCAGCTTAGAGGCCACTCTACCCAATTCACCCCTCCACTTT.

In its sample, this clonotype was seen a few times. This chain uses TRBV5-1 with TRBJ1-1; 9 nucleotides align to TRBD1. Germline CDR1 is SGHRS and CDR2 is YFSETQ. V trimming: 1 base; J trimming: 4 bases; junction bases outside the gene matches: 11. CDR3 size: 17 residues. The CDR3 region is CASSLKTQQGATTEAFF. In DNA, the CDR3 is TGCGCCAGCAGCTTGAAGACTCAACAGGGGGCTACCACTGAAGCTTTCTTT. The full variable domain, rest sourced from reference TRBV5-1 and TRBJ1-1, is KAGVTQTPRYLIKTRGQQVTLSCSPISGHRSVSWYQQTPGQGLQFLFEYFSETQRNKGNFPGRFSGRQFSNSRSEMNVSTLELGDSALYLCASSLKTQQGATTEAFFGQGTRLTVV.

This clonotype showed up many times. The chain has TRBV20-1 and TRBJ2-7, with unresolved D. The V end was cut by 0 bases, the J end by 2 bases, with 5 bases between. Germline loops: CDR1 DFQATT, CDR2 SNEGSKA (reference sequence). There are 12 residues in the CDR3. CDR3 in DNA: TGCAGTGCTAGAGATGGCGCCTACGAGCAGTACTTC. Protein product: CSARDGAYEQYF.

A few counts support this clonotype. The chain is built from TRBV12-3 or TRBV12-4 and TRBJ2-2, with D perhaps matching TRBD2 (6 bases). The CDR3 runs to 16 residues. Trimming removed 5 bases from V and 7 bases from J, with 20 bases in between. The CDR3 sequence is CASSRIAVNLDGELFF. The DNA for the CDR3 is TGTGCCAGCAGTCGGATAGCGGTCAACCTTGACGGGGAGCTGTTTTTT.

This chain connects TRBV5-1 to TRBJ2-4; D unclear. Germline V gene lookup returns CDR1 SGHRS and CDR2 YFSETQ. Trimming removed 4 bases at V and 0 bases at J, with 8 bases between. CDR3 size: 14 residues. The CDR3 is CASSPALAKNIQYF. CDR3 DNA sequence: TGCGCCAGCAGCCCAGCTTTAGCCAAAAACATTCAGTACTTC. Drawing the rest from reference TRBV5-1 and TRBJ2-4, the complete variable domain is KAGVTQTPRYLIKTRGQQVTLSCSPISGHRSVSWYQQTPGQGLQFLFEYFSETQRNKGNFPGRFSGRQFSNSRSEMNVSTLELGDSALYLCASSPALAKNIQYFGAGTRLSVL.

Details on this clonotype: A much more abundant neighbour one base away suggests this may be a read error. This sequence joins TRBV30 and TRBJ2-7; 8 nucleotides agree with TRBD1. Per germline, CDR1 GTSNPN and CDR2 SVGIG (reference sequence). This CDR3 is 13 amino acids long. CDR3 coding DNA: TGTGCCTGGAGTGGGCAGGGGGCCTACGGGCAGTACTTC. Encoded protein: CAWSGQGAYGQYF.

With regard to this clonotype: One end of the junction is discordant with germline, which a read error may explain. The chain joins TRBV20-1 to TRBJ2-1; tentatively, D is TRBD1 or TRBD2 (6 bases each). From germline, CDR1 is DFQATT and CDR2 SNEGSKA (reference sequence). There are 14 residues in the CDR3. This chain's CDR3 is CSAEGGRYGNDQFF. CDR3 sequence (DNA): TGCAGTGCTGAGGGGGGACGGTATGGAAATGACCAGTTCTTC.

This clonotype was observed at least ten times. The rearrangement uses TRBV7-2 and TRBJ2-3; 12 nucleotides align to TRBD2. Germline trimming cut 6 bases from V and 5 bases from J; bases unmatched to any gene: 3. This CDR3 comprises 14 residues. Germline CDR1 reads SGHTA; CDR2 reads FQGNSA. CDR3 DNA sequence: TGTGCCAGCAGACTAGCGGGGGGTCAAGATACGCAGTATTTT. Translating gives CASRLAGGQDTQYF.

In its sample, this clonotype was seen a few times. The chain joins TRBV10-2 to TRBJ2-5; D is uncertain. The V gene's germline CDR1 is WSHSY and CDR2 SAAADI. V lost 10 bases to trimming and J lost 4 bases, with 22 bases between them. CDR3 length equals 15 residues. This chain's CDR3 is CATAGSRPTGETQYF. The CDR3 region has the DNA TGCGCCACCGCCGGTTCGAGACCAACCGGAGAGACCCAGTACTTC.

This clonotype was recorded many times. The chain joins TRBV28 to TRBJ2-7; 15 bases line up with TRBD2. The germline V gene has CDR1 MDHEN and CDR2 SYDVKM. The CDR3 is 17 amino acids. Losses at the gene ends were 4 bases for V and 5 bases for J; bases not matched to a gene: 9. DNA for the CDR3: TGTGCCAGCAGTTCAAGGGGGACTAGCGGGAGGCTCCACGAGCAGTACTTC. As protein: CASSSRGTSGRLHEQYF.

This clonotype was seen at least ten times. The CDR3 DNA follows: TGCGCCAGCAGCTTGCAGGCCTCTAGCACAGATACGCAGTATTTT. Amino acids: CASSLQASSTDTQYF. This rearrangement joins TRBV5-1 to TRBJ2-3; no firm D call. Trimming took off 1 base at V and 0 bases at J, with 9 bases between the two ends. There are 15 residues in the CDR3. The germline V gene has CDR1 SGHRS and CDR2 YFSETQ.

This clonotype was counted ten times or more. The chain uses TRBV28 and TRBJ2-1; a weak D match, TRBD1 (6 bases). V lost 6 bases and J lost 2, with 17 bases in between. The length of the CDR3 is 16 residues. Germline CDR1 reads MDHEN; CDR2 reads SYDVKM. The DNA of the CDR3 is TGTGCCAGCAGCCACGCCTCCAGGGGACCCTACAATGAGCAGTTCTTC. Amino acid sequence: CASSHASRGPYNEQFF.

The chain employs TRBV6-2 or TRBV6-3 and TRBJ2-1; no clear D gene. V lost 3 bases, J lost 7 bases, and 7 bases lay in between. CDR1 is MNHEY and CDR2 is SVGEGT in the germline V gene. This CDR3 comprises 12 residues. CDR3 sequence: CASSYYANEQFF. The CDR3 region has the DNA TGTGCCAGCAGTTATTACGCGAATGAGCAGTTCTTC.

The V gene is TRBV6-1, the J gene TRBJ2-7; 8 bases line up with TRBD1. The CDR3 covers 17 residues. Looked up from germline, CDR1 is MNHNS and CDR2 is SASEGT. J was trimmed by 1 base and V by 5 bases; bases with no gene match: 13. The CDR3 nucleotides read TGTGCCAGCAGTCCTATGACAGGGGATCTCCTGTCCTACGAGCAGTACTTC. Translated, it gives CASSPMTGDLLSYEQYF.

The sample holds many counts of this clonotype. The chain carries TRBV28 and TRBJ2-1; 7 bases map to TRBD1. The CDR3 runs to 15 residues. The germline gives CDR1 MDHEN, CDR2 SYDVKM. V trimming: 5 bases; J trimming: 3 bases; junction bases outside the gene matches: 7. The CDR3 DNA is TGTGCCAGCAGTCATCCCTACAGGGGCTACAATGAGCAGTTCTTC. Translated: CASSHPYRGYNEQFF.

This clonotype was seen repeatedly, ten times or more. The V gene is TRBV30, the J gene TRBJ2-2; D not resolved. Germline CDR1 is GTSNPN and CDR2 is SVGIG (reference sequence). The CDR3 is 11 residues long. V lost 4 bases to trimming and J lost 4 bases, with 4 bases between them. This chain's CDR3 is CAWTVTGELFF. Here the CDR3 DNA reads TGTGCCTGGACTGTCACCGGGGAGCTGTTTTTT.

This clonotype was recorded at least ten times. The chain carries TRBV11-1 and TRBJ2-1; tentatively, D is TRBD1 (5 bases). The CDR3 length is 15 residues. Germline lookup yields CDR1 SGHAT and CDR2 FQDESV (reference sequence). Trimming took off 1 base at V and 4 bases at J, with 11 bases between the two ends. CDR3 in DNA: TGTGCCAGCAGCTTAGATGGGAAGGGGTACAATGAGCAGTTCTTC. Translation gives CASSLDGKGYNEQFF.

The sample holds a few counts of this clonotype. V usage is TRBV7-9 and J usage is TRBJ1-6; TRBD1 matches at 7 bases. Per germline, CDR1 SEHNR and CDR2 FQNEAQ (reference sequence). V lost 9 bases to trimming and J lost 5 bases; unmatched junction nucleotides: 10. This CDR3 has 15 residues. CDR3 loop: CASQPGTDHNSPLHF. The CDR3 nucleotides read TGTGCCAGTCAACCGGGGACAGACCATAATTCACCCCTCCACTTT. Together with reference TRBV7-9 and TRBJ1-6, the CDR3 gives the full variable domain: DTGVSQNPRHKITKRGQNVTFRCDPISEHNRLYWYRQTLGQGPEFLTYFQNEAQLEKSRLLSDRFSAERPKGSFSTLEIQRTEQGDSAMYLCASQPGTDHNSPLHFGNGTRLTVT.

The chain links TRBV27 to TRBJ2-7; 9 positions match TRBD2. Trimming at V came to 2 bases and at J to 2 bases, leaving 10 bases not matched to a gene. CDR3 length: 17 residues. Germline lookup yields CDR1 MNHEY and CDR2 SMNVEV (reference sequence). CDR3 in amino acids: CASSLAAAGGPAYEQYF. DNA for the CDR3: TGTGCCAGCAGTTTAGCAGCGGCGGGAGGGCCGGCCTACGAGCAGTACTTC.

This clonotype was detected only a few times. The rearrangement uses TRBV7-3 and TRBJ2-7; D possibly corresponds to TRBD1 (5 bases). The germline CDR1 and CDR2 sequences are SGHTA and FQGTGA. The germline V and J ends were trimmed by 5 bases and 5 bases, with 19 bases remaining between them. This CDR3 has 15 amino acids. The CDR3 region is CASSAIQGLLHEQYF. Here the CDR3 DNA reads TGTGCCAGCAGCGCAATCCAGGGTCTTCTCCACGAGCAGTACTTC. The variable domain in full, completed from reference TRBV7-3 and TRBJ2-7, reads GAGVSQTPSNKVTEKGKYVELRCDPISGHTALYWYRQSLGQGPEFLIYFQGTGAADDSGLPNDRFFAVRPEGSVSTLKIQRTERGDSAVYLCASSAIQGLLHEQYFGPGTRLTVT.